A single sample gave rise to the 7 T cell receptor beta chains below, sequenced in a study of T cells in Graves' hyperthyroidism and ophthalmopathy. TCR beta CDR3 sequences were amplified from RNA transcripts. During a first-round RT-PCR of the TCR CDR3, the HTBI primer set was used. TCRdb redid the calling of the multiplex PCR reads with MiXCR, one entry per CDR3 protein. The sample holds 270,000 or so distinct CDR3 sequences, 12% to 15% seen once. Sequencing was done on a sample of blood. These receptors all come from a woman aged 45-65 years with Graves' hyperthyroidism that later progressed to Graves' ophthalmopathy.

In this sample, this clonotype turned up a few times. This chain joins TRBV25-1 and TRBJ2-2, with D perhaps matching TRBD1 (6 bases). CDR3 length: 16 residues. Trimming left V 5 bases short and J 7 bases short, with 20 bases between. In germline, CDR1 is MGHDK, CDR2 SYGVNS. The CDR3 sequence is CASSPDRPRSRGELFF. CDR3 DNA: TGTGCCAGCAGTCCCGACAGGCCCCGGTCGCGCGGGGAGCTGTTTTTT.

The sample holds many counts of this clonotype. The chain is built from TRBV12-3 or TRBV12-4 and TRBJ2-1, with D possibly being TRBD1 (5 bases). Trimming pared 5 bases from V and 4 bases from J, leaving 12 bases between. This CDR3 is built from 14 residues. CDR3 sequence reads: CASSVSRVYNEQFF. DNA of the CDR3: TGTGCCAGCAGTGTTAGCAGGGTGTACAATGAGCAGTTCTTC.

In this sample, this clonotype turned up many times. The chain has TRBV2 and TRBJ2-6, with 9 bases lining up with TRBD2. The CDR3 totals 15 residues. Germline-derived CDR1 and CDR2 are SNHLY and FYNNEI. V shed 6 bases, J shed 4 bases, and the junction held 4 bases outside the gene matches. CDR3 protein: CASREREVGANVLTF. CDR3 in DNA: TGTGCCAGCAGGGAGCGGGAGGTCGGGGCCAACGTCCTGACTTTC.

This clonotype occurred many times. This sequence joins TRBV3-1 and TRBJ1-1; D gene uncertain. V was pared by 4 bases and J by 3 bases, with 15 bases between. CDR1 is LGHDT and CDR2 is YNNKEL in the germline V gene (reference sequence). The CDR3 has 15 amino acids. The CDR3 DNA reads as TGTGCCAGCAGCCCAGAGTCACAGTCCGACACTGAAGCTTTCTTT. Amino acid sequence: CASSPESQSDTEAFF.

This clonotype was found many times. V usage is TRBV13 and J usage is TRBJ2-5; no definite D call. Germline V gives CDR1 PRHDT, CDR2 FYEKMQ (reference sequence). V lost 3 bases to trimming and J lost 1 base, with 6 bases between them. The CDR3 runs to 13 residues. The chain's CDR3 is CASSFNSQETQYF. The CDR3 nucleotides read TGTGCCAGCAGCTTTAATTCCCAAGAGACCCAGTACTTC.

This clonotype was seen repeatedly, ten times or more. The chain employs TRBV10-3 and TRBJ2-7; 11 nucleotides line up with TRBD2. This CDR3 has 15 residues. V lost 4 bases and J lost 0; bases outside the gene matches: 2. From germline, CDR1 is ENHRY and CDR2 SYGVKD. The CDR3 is CAISGTSGSSYEQYF. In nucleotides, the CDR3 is TGTGCCATCAGTGGGACTAGCGGGTCCTCCTACGAGCAGTACTTC.

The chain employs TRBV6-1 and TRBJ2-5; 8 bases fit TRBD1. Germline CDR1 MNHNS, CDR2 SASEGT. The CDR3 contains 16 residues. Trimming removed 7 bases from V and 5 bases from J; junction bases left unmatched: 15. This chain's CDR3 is CASMGIQTGGSETQYF. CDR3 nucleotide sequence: TGTGCCAGCATGGGGATACAAACAGGGGGGAGCGAGACCCAGTACTTC.